Listed below are T cell receptor beta chains from one sample, sequenced in a study of blood T cells in healthy people across ages. Using its own MiXCR run on the 5' RACE reads, TCRdb lists one record per CDR3 protein. The table shows more than 650,000 distinct CDR3 sequences, with approximately 55% occurring only once. The sequencing sample was made of blood. The origin of the receptors is a man at least 80 years old in good health. Each CDR3 is given with its conserved first and last residue. A D gene is named only where the DNA matches it firmly. A row's size may be missing; if present it is once, few, many or a size class.

abundance	d_gene	v_gene	j_gene	CDR3aa	CDR3nt
-	TRBD2	TRBV28	TRBJ2-7	CASSLVRGLVYEQYF	TGTGCCAGCAGTTTAGTCCGCGGACTAGTCTACGAGCAGTACTTC
-	TRBD1	TRBV6-5	TRBJ2-5	CATLTGDETQYF	TGTGCCACCCTGACAGGGGATGAGACCCAGTACTTC
-	-	TRBV27	TRBJ1-5	CASSLQERQPQHF	TGTGCCAGCAGTTTACAGGAAAGGCAGCCCCAGCATTTT
-	TRBD2	TRBV20-1	TRBJ2-1	CSATGTSGIGYNEQFF	TGCAGTGCTACCGGGACTAGCGGGATAGGTTACAATGAGCAGTTCTTC
-	-	TRBV7-2	TRBJ1-2	CASSLGTTNSYGYTF	TGTGCCAGCAGCTTAGGCACCACAAACTCCTATGGCTACACCTTC
-	-	TRBV3-1	TRBJ1-4	CASSHPPEGGEKEKLFF	TGTGCCAGCAGCCACCCACCCGAAGGGGGAGAAAAAGAAAAACTGTTTTTT
-	-	TRBV24-1	TRBJ2-5	CATSGSYNEQYF	TGTGCCACCAGTGGAAGTTACAATGAGCAGTACTTC
-	-	TRBV6-2/TRBV6-3	TRBJ2-1	CASSYQISLGREERNEQFF	TGTGCCAGCAGCTATCAGATCAGCTTGGGGCGGGAAGAACGTAATGAGCAGTTCTTC
-	TRBD2	TRBV11-1	TRBJ2-1	CASGQRESHEQFF	TGTGCCAGCGGCCAGCGGGAGAGCCACGAGCAGTTCTTC
-	-	TRBV5-1	TRBJ1-2	CASSLGTPGHVNYGYTF	TGCGCCAGCAGCCTCGGAACCCCGGGACATGTTAACTATGGCTACACCTTC
-	TRBD2	TRBV10-3	TRBJ2-1	CAIGTSGDILSYNEQFF	TGTGCCATCGGGACTAGCGGTGACATCCTCTCCTACAATGAGCAGTTCTTC
few	-	TRBV14	TRBJ2-7	CASSQGLASYEQYF	TGTGCCAGCAGCCAAGGGCTTGCCTCCTACGAGCAGTACTTC
-	-	TRBV20-1	TRBJ1-4	CSASPGSANEKLFF	TGCAGTGCTAGCCCAGGGAGCGCTAATGAAAAACTGTTTTTT
-	TRBD1	TRBV13	TRBJ2-3	CASSLAGTGERYAYF	TGTGCCAGCAGCTTAGCCGGGACAGGGGAAAGATACGCGTATTTT
-	-	TRBV29-1	TRBJ1-6	CSAGGAQNSPLHF	TGCAGCGCCGGCGGGGCACAGAATTCACCCCTCCACTTT
-	-	TRBV5-1	TRBJ2-3	CASSPSGGPGSDTQYF	TGCGCCAGCAGCCCATCGGGGGGCCCGGGGTCAGATACGCAGTATTTT
-	TRBD1	TRBV12-3/TRBV12-4	TRBJ2-7	CASSYNRGSIGYEQYF	TGTGCCAGCAGTTACAACAGGGGTTCTATCGGCTACGAGCAGTACTTC
-	-	TRBV13	TRBJ2-6	CASSGGRGANVLTF	TGTGCCAGCAGCGGAGGGAGAGGGGCCAACGTCCTGACTTTC
-	-	TRBV14	TRBJ2-5	CASSRPGYEETQYF	TGTGCCAGCAGCCGGCCAGGGTACGAAGAGACCCAGTACTTC
-	-	TRBV2	TRBJ1-4	CASTGGGREKLFF	TGTGCCAGCACCGGGGGAGGCAGGGAAAAACTGTTTTTT
-	TRBD1	TRBV13	TRBJ1-2	CASSPPGTGGYGYTF	TGTGCCAGCAGCCCACCCGGGACAGGGGGCTATGGCTACACCTTC
-	TRBD1	TRBV25-1	TRBJ1-1	CASSERGQGHRTEAFF	TGTGCCAGCAGTGAGCGGGGACAGGGGCACCGCACTGAAGCTTTCTTT
-	-	TRBV9	TRBJ1-4	CASSDGFEGKRLFF	TGTGCCAGCAGCGACGGGTTCGAGGGAAAACGGCTGTTTTTT
-	-	TRBV12-3/TRBV12-4	TRBJ2-7	CASSPASGGYEQYF	TGTGCCAGCAGTCCGGCCAGCGGAGGATACGAGCAGTACTTC
few	TRBD2	TRBV11-2	TRBJ2-3	CASSLGAGGWDRYAYF	TGTGCCAGCAGCTTAGGAGCGGGAGGTTGGGACAGATACGCGTATTTT
few	-	TRBV6-1	TRBJ2-5	CASSEAGQGETQYF	TGTGCCAGCAGTGAAGCTGGGCAGGGGGAGACCCAGTACTTC
few	TRBD2	TRBV10-3	TRBJ2-1	CAISSGRGDNEQFF	TGTGCCATCAGTAGCGGGAGGGGTGACAATGAGCAGTTCTTC
-	TRBD1	TRBV27	TRBJ1-6	CASSFSRRGRRSYNSPLHF	TGTGCCAGCAGTTTTTCACGCAGGGGGCGCCGCTCCTATAATTCACCCCTCCACTTT
few	-	TRBV3-1	TRBJ2-7	CASSQGRGGSYEQYF	TGTGCCAGCAGCCAAGGTCGTGGGGGCTCCTACGAGCAGTACTTC
-	-	TRBV28	TRBJ1-6	CASGPDRNNSPLHF	TGTGCCAGCGGGCCAGATCGCAATAATTCACCCCTCCACTTT
few	-	TRBV4-2	TRBJ1-2	CASSQGEGYGYTF	TGTGCCAGCAGCCAAGGGGAGGGCTATGGCTACACCTTC
few	-	TRBV20-1	TRBJ2-5	CSAPAGWGLETQYF	TGCAGTGCTCCTGCCGGATGGGGCCTAGAGACCCAGTACTTC
-	TRBD1	TRBV27	TRBJ1-1	CASSPGQGLNTEAFF	TGTGCCAGCAGTCCAGGACAGGGTTTGAACACTGAAGCTTTCTTT
once	-	TRBV29-1	TRBJ2-1	CSTRTGSYNEQFF	TGCAGCACCAGGACTGGCTCCTACAATGAGCAGTTCTTC
-	-	TRBV3-1	TRBJ2-1	CASSHPAGEQFF	TGTGCCAGCAGCCACCCGGCGGGGGAGCAGTTCTTC
-	TRBD1	TRBV20-1	TRBJ2-7	CSARKDRADEQYF	TGCAGTGCTAGAAAAGACAGGGCTGACGAGCAGTACTTC
-	TRBD2	TRBV20-1	TRBJ2-2	CSASGGSVPAGELFF	TGCAGTGCTTCGGGGGGATCCGTACCAGCGGGGGAGCTGTTTTTT
-	TRBD2	TRBV7-2	TRBJ2-3	CASSLAGLDKQYF	TGTGCCAGCAGCTTAGCGGGACTAGATAAGCAGTATTTT